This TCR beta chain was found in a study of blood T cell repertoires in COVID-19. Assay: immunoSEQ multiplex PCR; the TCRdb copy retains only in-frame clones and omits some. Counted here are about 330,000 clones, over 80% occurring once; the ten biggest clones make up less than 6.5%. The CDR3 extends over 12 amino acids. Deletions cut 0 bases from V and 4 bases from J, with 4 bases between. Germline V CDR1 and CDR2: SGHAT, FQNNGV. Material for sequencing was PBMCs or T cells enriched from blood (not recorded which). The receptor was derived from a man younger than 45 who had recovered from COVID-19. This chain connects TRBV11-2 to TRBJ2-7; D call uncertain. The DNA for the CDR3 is TGTGCCAGCAGCTTAGATTATTACGAGCAGTACTTC. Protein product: CASSLDYYEQYF. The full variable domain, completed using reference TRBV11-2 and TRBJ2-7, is EAGVAQSPRYKIIEKRQSVAFWCNPISGHATLYWYQQILGQGPKLLIQFQNNGVVDDSQLPKDRFSAERLKGVDSTLKIQPAKLEDSAVYLCASSLDYYEQYFGPGTRLTVT.